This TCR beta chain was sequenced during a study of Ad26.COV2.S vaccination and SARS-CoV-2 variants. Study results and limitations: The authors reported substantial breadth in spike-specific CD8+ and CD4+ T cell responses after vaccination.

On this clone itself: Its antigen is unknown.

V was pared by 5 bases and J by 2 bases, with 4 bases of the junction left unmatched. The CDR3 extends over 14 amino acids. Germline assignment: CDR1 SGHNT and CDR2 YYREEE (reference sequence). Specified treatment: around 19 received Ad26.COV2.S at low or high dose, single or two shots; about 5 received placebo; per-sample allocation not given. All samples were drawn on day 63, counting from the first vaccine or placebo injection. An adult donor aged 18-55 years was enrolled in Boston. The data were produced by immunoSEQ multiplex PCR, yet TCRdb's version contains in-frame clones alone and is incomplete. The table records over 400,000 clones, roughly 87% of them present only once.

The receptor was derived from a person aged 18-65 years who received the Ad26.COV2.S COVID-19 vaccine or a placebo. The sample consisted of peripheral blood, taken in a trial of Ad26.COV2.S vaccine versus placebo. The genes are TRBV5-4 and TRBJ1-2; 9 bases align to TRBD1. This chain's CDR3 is CASREDRGNYGYTF. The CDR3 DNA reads TGTGCCAGCAGGGAGGACAGGGGAAACTATGGCTACACCTTC.